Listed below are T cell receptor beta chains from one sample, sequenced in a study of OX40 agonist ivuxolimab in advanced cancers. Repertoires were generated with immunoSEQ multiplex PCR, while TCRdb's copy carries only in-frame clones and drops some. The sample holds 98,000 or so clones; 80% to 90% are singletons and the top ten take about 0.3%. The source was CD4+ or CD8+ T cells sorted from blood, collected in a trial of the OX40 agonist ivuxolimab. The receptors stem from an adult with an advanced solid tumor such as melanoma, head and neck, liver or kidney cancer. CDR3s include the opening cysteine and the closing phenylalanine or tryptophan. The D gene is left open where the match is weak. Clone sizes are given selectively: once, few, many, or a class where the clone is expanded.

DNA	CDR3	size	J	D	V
TGTGCCAGCAGCTTAGACCCCTCGGCAGATACGCAGTATTTT	CASSLDPSADTQYF	NA	TRBJ2-3	NA	TRBV7-3
TGTGCCTCTGGCGGGACTAGGGGTAATGAGCAGCTCTTC	CASGGTRGNEQLF	NA	TRBJ2-1	TRBD2	TRBV30
TGTGCCACCCCGGCAGGGGCTGGGGCCAACGTCCTGACTTTC	CATPAGAGANVLTF	NA	TRBJ2-6	NA	TRBV19
TGTGCCAGCAAGAACCCAGGGAAGAACACTGAAGCTTTCTTT	CASKNPGKNTEAFF	NA	TRBJ1-1	NA	TRBV7-3
TGTGCCAGTAGTATAGGGGTGGGTCTACCCTACGAGCAGTACTTC	CASSIGVGLPYEQYF	once	TRBJ2-7	NA	TRBV19
TGCGCCAGCAGCTTGGCCGCGACAGGGGGCTCGGAGACCCAGTACTTC	CASSLAATGGSETQYF	NA	TRBJ2-5	TRBD1	TRBV5-1
TGTGCCAGTAGTATCGGAGGGGGCGGTGAAAAACTGTTTTTT	CASSIGGGGEKLFF	NA	TRBJ1-4	TRBD1	TRBV19
TGTGCCAGCAGTCACCAGGGTGAAGCTTTCTTT	CASSHQGEAFF	NA	TRBJ1-1	NA	TRBV6-5
TGTGCCAGCAGACCCCCGGGGTATGGTGAAAAACTGTTTTTT	CASRPPGYGEKLFF	once	TRBJ1-4	NA	TRBV6-5
TGCGCCAGCAGCTTGGAAACTAGCGGGAGATACAATGAGCAGTTCTTC	CASSLETSGRYNEQFF	NA	TRBJ2-1	TRBD2	TRBV5-1
TGTGCCAGCAGCTTAGCGAGTTTTACTGATACGCAGTATTTT	CASSLASFTDTQYF	NA	TRBJ2-3	NA	TRBV7-2
TGTGCCAGCAGCCCTTCCGGGACAGGGGCAGGAAACTATGGCTACACCTTC	CASSPSGTGAGNYGYTF	once	TRBJ1-2	TRBD1	TRBV4-2
TGTGCCAGCAGCCCCCAGGGACAGGGTTACACTGAAGCTTTCTTT	CASSPQGQGYTEAFF	NA	TRBJ1-1	TRBD1	TRBV9
TGTGCCATCAGTAAGACAGGGCCGAGCTCTGGGGCCAACGTCCTGACTTTC	CAISKTGPSSGANVLTF	NA	TRBJ2-6	TRBD1	TRBV10-3
TGTGCCAGCACCCGGGACAGCTCTAACTATGGCTACACCTTC	CASTRDSSNYGYTF	many	TRBJ1-2	TRBD1	TRBV2
TGTGCCGGTGTTGGGTTCTATGGCTACACCTTC	CAGVGFYGYTF	NA	TRBJ1-2	NA	TRBV30
TGTGCCAGCATTGGAGCGGGCGGTTCCTACGAGCAGTACTTC	CASIGAGGSYEQYF	NA	TRBJ2-7	NA	TRBV6-7
TGTGCTAGTGGTCTTTTGGGGATGAACACTGAAGCTTTCTTT	CASGLLGMNTEAFF	NA	TRBJ1-1	NA	TRBV12-5
TGTGCCAGCAGTCGACAGGACACTGAAGCTTTCTTT	CASSRQDTEAFF	NA	TRBJ1-1	NA	TRBV2
TGTGCCAGTAGTATAGGGTTGTTGGACACTGAAGCTTTCTTT	CASSIGLLDTEAFF	once	TRBJ1-1	NA	TRBV19
TGTGCCAGCGGTTTGGCGGCGGACTATGGCTACACCTTC	CASGLAADYGYTF	NA	TRBJ1-2	NA	TRBV7-3
TGCGCCAGCAGCCAAGTGATGGCTAGCGGGGGGTTCTCCTACAATGAGCAGTTCTTC	CASSQVMASGGFSYNEQFF	NA	TRBJ2-1	TRBD2	TRBV4-3
TGTGCCAGCAGCTTAGAGTTTAGCAATGAAGCTTTCTTT	CASSLEFSNEAFF	NA	TRBJ1-1	NA	TRBV7-2
TGTGCCAGCAGCTCGGGACAGACCATGAACACTGAAGCTTTCTTT	CASSSGQTMNTEAFF	NA	TRBJ1-1	TRBD1	TRBV11-2
TGTGCCAGCAGCTTAGATGGGACAGGGGAGAGCAATCAGCCCCAGCATTTT	CASSLDGTGESNQPQHF	NA	TRBJ1-5	TRBD1	TRBV7-8
TGTGCCAGCAGCTTGGCTTACACCGCTCGTGACAGGGTAGGCTACGAGCAGTACTTC	CASSLAYTARDRVGYEQYF	NA	TRBJ2-7	TRBD1	TRBV5-5
TGTGCCAGCAGCTTAATAGGGGCCACCTACAATGAGCAGTTCTTC	CASSLIGATYNEQFF	NA	TRBJ2-1	NA	TRBV7-2
TGCGCCAGCAGCTTGGAAGCGCAGCCCAATCAGCCCCAGCATTTT	CASSLEAQPNQPQHF	once	TRBJ1-5	NA	TRBV5-1
TGTGCCAGCAGCTTGAACAGGTACAATGAGCAGTTCTTC	CASSLNRYNEQFF	NA	TRBJ2-1	NA	TRBV7-2
TGTGCCAGCAATAGAGGGCGCTACGAGCAGTACTTC	CASNRGRYEQYF	few	TRBJ2-7	NA	TRBV28
TGTGCCAGTAGTGATTTAGGCAGGTCGGGGGCTGGCTACACCTTC	CASSDLGRSGAGYTF	NA	TRBJ1-2	NA	TRBV19
TGTGCCAGCAGCTTAGTCCAAGAGACCCAGTACTTC	CASSLVQETQYF	NA	TRBJ2-5	NA	TRBV7-9
TGTGCCTGGAGCCGGACAGGGTCTAACTATGGCTACACCTTC	CAWSRTGSNYGYTF	NA	TRBJ1-2	TRBD1	TRBV30
TGTGCTGTGGCGGACTCCCCTAAGGGTGCGGTCACTGAAGCTTTCTTT	CAVADSPKGAVTEAFF	NA	TRBJ1-1	NA	TRBV19
TGTGCCAGCAGTGTAGCCATAGAAGCCTACGAGCAGTACTTC	CASSVAIEAYEQYF	few	TRBJ2-7	NA	TRBV2
TGCGCCAGCAGCCAAGATGGCGGGGGGGATTACAATGAGCAGTTCTTC	CASSQDGGGDYNEQFF	NA	TRBJ2-1	TRBD2	TRBV4-3
TGTGCCAGCAGCCCCGGACAGGAGTCATACGAGCAGTACTTC	CASSPGQESYEQYF	NA	TRBJ2-7	TRBD1	TRBV5-4
TGCGCCAGCAGCTTGGGGCAGGCCTTGCTGATTGACAATGAGCAGTTCTTC	CASSLGQALLIDNEQFF	NA	TRBJ2-1	NA	TRBV5-1
TGTGCCTGGAGGGTCAGGCCTCCGCAGGAAAAACTGTTTTTT	CAWRVRPPQEKLFF	few	TRBJ1-4	NA	TRBV30
TGTGCCAGCAGTCCCTCGACAGGGGGGTACGAGCAGTACTTC	CASSPSTGGYEQYF	NA	TRBJ2-7	TRBD1	TRBV6-5
TGTGCCAGCAGTGAAGAGATGGGGGTCTATGGCTACACCTTC	CASSEEMGVYGYTF	NA	TRBJ1-2	NA	TRBV2
TGCGCCAGCAGCCATCCCTGGGACCGAGTACGGGAGCAGTACTTC	CASSHPWDRVREQYF	NA	TRBJ2-7	NA	TRBV4-1
TGTGCCAGCCGTCCTGTATCAAGTAACACTGAAGCTTTCTTT	CASRPVSSNTEAFF	NA	TRBJ1-1	NA	TRBV5-6
TGTGCCAGCAACCCCGTTCGTGATGAGCAGTTCTTC	CASNPVRDEQFF	NA	TRBJ2-1	NA	TRBV2
TGTGCCAGCAAATCCTTCTCCCGGGACAAAAACTTTAGCAATCAGCCCCAGCATTTT	CASKSFSRDKNFSNQPQHF	NA	TRBJ1-5	NA	TRBV28
TGTGCCAGCAGCTTAGCTCAGGGGCGCCCTGACCCTGAAGCTTTCTTT	CASSLAQGRPDPEAFF	NA	TRBJ1-1	NA	TRBV7-8
TGTGCCAGCAGTGCAGCAGGGATACTCACTGAAGCTTTCTTT	CASSAAGILTEAFF	NA	TRBJ1-1	NA	TRBV6-4
TGCGCCAGCAGCCGAGCCGGGAGTGCCAAAAACATTCAGTACTTC	CASSRAGSAKNIQYF	few	TRBJ2-4	NA	TRBV5-1
TGTGCCAGCAGCTTGGGGCTAGTTGAAGATACGCAGTATTTT	CASSLGLVEDTQYF	NA	TRBJ2-3	NA	TRBV7-9
TGTGCCAGCAGCGTCGGGACAGCGGACGGCACCATATATTTT	CASSVGTADGTIYF	NA	TRBJ1-3	TRBD1	TRBV9
TGTGCCAGCTCTCTGACAGGGTCAACTAATGAAAAACTGTTTTTT	CASSLTGSTNEKLFF	NA	TRBJ1-4	TRBD1	TRBV18
TGTGCCAGCAGGAAAAGCGCGGCGAGGAGCAATCAGCCCCAGCATTTT	CASRKSAARSNQPQHF	NA	TRBJ1-5	NA	TRBV2
TGTGCCAGCAGCTTAAGCAGGACTCCACAGAACACTGAAGCTTTCTTT	CASSLSRTPQNTEAFF	NA	TRBJ1-1	NA	TRBV13